This T cell receptor beta chain came from a study of CD8+CD57+ T cells in acquired aplastic anemia. The authors sequenced patients whose flow cytometry had shown CD8+CD57+ cell expansion. V lost 2 bases and J 7 bases, leaving 21 bases between the germline ends. The CDR3 is made up of 16 amino acids. Per germline, CDR1 SGHTA and CDR2 FQGTGA. TCR beta VDJ and CDR3 were profiled, and genomic DNA was the template. TCRdb ran MiXCR on the reads and lists one entry per CDR3 protein. The table includes around 290,000 distinct CDR3 sequences, 45% to 65% detected once. Sequenced sample: sorted CD4+, CD8+, or CD8+CD57+ T cells (not recorded which) from PBMCs. The chain has TRBV7-3 and TRBJ2-7; D may be TRBD2 (6 bases). This TCR was recovered from a human donor with aplastic anemia. CDR3 sequence: CASSLVSGANLGEQYF. As DNA, the CDR3 is TGTGCCAGCAGCTTAGTGTCGGGAGCTAACTTGGGGGAGCAGTACTTC.